This T cell receptor beta chain was found in a study of cytomegalovirus exposure and HLA in healthy donors. The PCR used 60 Vbeta and 13 Jbeta primers. Sequencing used immunoSEQ multiplex PCR; TCRdb keeps in-frame clones, though not all of them. The sample includes around 94,000 clones, less than 85% seen only once; the top ten take 2.6%. The table lists this clone with a few counts. The antigen is unknown. Points from the study as a whole: The authors considered a cluster of highly shared sequence variants likely to be a sequencing artifact. Most of the CMV-associated TCR beta chains (in a later analysis) appeared to be HLA-restricted. In a later analysis, specific HLA alleles were associated with 15,000 or so TCR beta sequences at a 0.05 false discovery rate.

The trim removed 8 bases at V and 7 bases at J, leaving 5 bases unmatched. Germline V gives CDR1 LNHDA, CDR2 SQIVND (reference sequence). The CDR3 covers 13 residues. The specimen was PBMCs. The J gene is TRBJ2-7, the V gene TRBV19; 13 positions agree with TRBD2. This TCR derives from a man between 40 and 49 years old in good health and CMV-seronegative. The CDR3 DNA is TGTGCCAGTGGGACTAGCGGGGAGGGGGAGCAGTACTTC. Translated: CASGTSGEGEQYF.